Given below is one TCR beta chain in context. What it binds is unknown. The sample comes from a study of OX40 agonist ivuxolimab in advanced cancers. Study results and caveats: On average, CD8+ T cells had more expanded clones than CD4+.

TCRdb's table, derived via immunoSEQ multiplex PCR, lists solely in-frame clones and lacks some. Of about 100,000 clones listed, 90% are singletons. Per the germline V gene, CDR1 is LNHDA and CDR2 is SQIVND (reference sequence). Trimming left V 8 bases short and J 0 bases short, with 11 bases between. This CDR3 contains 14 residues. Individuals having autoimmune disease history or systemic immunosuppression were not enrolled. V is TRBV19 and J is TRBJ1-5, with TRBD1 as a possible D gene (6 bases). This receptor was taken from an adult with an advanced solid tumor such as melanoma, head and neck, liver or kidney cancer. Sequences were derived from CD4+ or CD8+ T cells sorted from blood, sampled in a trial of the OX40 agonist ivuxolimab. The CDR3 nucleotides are TGTGCCAGTGACGGACAGCTTAGCAATCAGCCCCAGCATTTT. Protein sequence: CASDGQLSNQPQHF.